This section outlines one T cell receptor beta chain sequence together with its context. What it binds is not known. PCR involved 60 Vbeta and 13 Jbeta primers. Data came from immunoSEQ multiplex PCR; TCRdb stores just in-frame clones and leaves some out. The table includes under 200,000 clones, just under 80% detected once. This entry is derived from a study of cytomegalovirus exposure and HLA in healthy donors. Study findings and constraints: One later analysis reportedly identified an Asian-associated ancestry cluster that showed fewer N-insertions than the approximately 710-donor mean.

V trimming: 5 bases; J trimming: 4 bases; junction bases outside the gene matches: 6. The CDR3 is 15 residues long. Germline V gene lookup returns CDR1 MDHEN and CDR2 SYDVKM. Material: PBMCs. This receptor was taken from a woman aged 50 to 60 in good health and CMV-seropositive. The chain has TRBV28 and TRBJ2-7; 12 bases map to TRBD2. CDR3 loop: CASSPPTSGSYEQYF. The DNA of the CDR3 is TGTGCCAGCAGTCCTCCGACTAGCGGGAGTTACGAGCAGTACTTC.